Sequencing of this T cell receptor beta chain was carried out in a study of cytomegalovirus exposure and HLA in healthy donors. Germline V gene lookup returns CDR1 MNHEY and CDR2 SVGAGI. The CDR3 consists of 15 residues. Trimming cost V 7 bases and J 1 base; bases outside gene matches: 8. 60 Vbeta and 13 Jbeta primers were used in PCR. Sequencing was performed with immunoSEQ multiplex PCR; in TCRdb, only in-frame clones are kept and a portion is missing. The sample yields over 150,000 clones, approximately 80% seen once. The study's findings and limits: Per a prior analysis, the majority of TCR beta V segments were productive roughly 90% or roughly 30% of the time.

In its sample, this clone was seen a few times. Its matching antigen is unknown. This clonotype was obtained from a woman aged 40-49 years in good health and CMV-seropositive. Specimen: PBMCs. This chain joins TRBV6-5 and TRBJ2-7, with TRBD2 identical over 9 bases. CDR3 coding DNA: TGTGCCAGCACTTTTGTGACTAGCGGTTCCTACGAGCAGTACTTC. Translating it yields CASTFVTSGSYEQYF.